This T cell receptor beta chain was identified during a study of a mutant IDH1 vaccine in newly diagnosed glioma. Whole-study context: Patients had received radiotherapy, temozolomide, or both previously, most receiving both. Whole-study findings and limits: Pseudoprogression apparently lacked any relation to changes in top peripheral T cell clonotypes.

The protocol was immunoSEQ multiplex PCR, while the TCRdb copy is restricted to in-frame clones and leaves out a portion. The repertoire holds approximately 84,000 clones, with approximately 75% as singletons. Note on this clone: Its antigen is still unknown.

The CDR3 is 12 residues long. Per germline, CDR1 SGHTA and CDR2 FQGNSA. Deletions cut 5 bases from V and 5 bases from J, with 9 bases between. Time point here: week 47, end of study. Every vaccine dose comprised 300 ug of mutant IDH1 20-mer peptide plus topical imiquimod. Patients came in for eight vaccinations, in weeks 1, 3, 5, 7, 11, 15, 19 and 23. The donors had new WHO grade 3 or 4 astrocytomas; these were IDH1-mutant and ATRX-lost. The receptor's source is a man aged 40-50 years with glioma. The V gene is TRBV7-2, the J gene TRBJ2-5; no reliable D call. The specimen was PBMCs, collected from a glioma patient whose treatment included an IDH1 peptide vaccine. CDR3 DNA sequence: TGTGCCAGCAGCGATTCCGGGGAGACCCAGTACTTC. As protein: CASSDSGETQYF. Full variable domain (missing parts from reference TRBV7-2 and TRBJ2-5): GAGVSQSPSNKVTEKGKDVELRCDPISGHTALYWYRQSLGQGLEFLIYFQGNSAPDKSGLPSDRFSAERTGGSVSTLTIQRTQQEDSAVYLCASSDSGETQYFGPGTRLLVL.